The rows below give T cell receptor beta chains drawn from one sample of a study of shared clonotypes between healthy human individuals. The data were produced by immunoSEQ multiplex PCR, yet TCRdb's version contains in-frame clones alone and is incomplete. This repertoire shows approximately 2,300,000 clones, 80% to 95% found once; its top ten account for approximately 0.41%. Material: naive CD4+ T cells from PBMCs. These receptors were taken from a man aged 18 to 29 in good health. Some clones in this sample may be carry-over from other donors' samples. Both conserved end residues are part of each CDR3. Fields, in order: V gene, clone size, D gene, J gene, CDR3 DNA, CDR3 protein. The D gene is left open where the match is weak. Only part of the rows carry a size: once, few, many, or a class if the clone is expanded.

V gene: TRBV4-1; clone size: few; D gene: NA; J gene: TRBJ1-3; CDR3 DNA: TGCGCCAGCAGCCAGGCCCCCCCCGGCAACTCTGGAAACACCATATATTTT; CDR3 protein: CASSQAPPGNSGNTIYF
V gene: TRBV5-4; clone size: NA; D gene: TRBD1; J gene: TRBJ1-5; CDR3 DNA: TGTGCCAGCACCCTAGACAGGGGTCAGCCCCAGCATTTT; CDR3 protein: CASTLDRGQPQHF
V gene: TRBV14; clone size: NA; D gene: TRBD1; J gene: TRBJ1-4; CDR3 DNA: TGTGCCAGCAGGCACCGGGACAGGGGTAAGAAGCCAACTAATGAAAAACTGTTTTTT; CDR3 protein: CASRHRDRGKKPTNEKLFF
V gene: TRBV7-2; clone size: NA; D gene: NA; J gene: TRBJ2-3; CDR3 DNA: TGTGCCAGCAGCTCTCAGACGGGGGCAGATACGCAGTATTTT; CDR3 protein: CASSSQTGADTQYF
V gene: TRBV7-2; clone size: NA; D gene: TRBD2; J gene: TRBJ2-1; CDR3 DNA: TGTGCCAGCAGCCCTTATTGGGGAGGGGATCAAAGGAATGAGCAGTTCTTC; CDR3 protein: CASSPYWGGDQRNEQFF
V gene: TRBV2; clone size: NA; D gene: TRBD1; J gene: TRBJ2-7; CDR3 DNA: TGTGCCAGCAGGGAATGGACAGGTATCTCCTACGAGCAGTACTTC; CDR3 protein: CASREWTGISYEQYF
V gene: TRBV18; clone size: NA; D gene: NA; J gene: TRBJ2-7; CDR3 DNA: TGTGCCAGCTCACCCCCCGAGGCAGAACGGTTGGTGGAGCAGTACTTC; CDR3 protein: CASSPPEAERLVEQYF
V gene: TRBV9; clone size: NA; D gene: NA; J gene: TRBJ2-5; CDR3 DNA: TGTGCCAGCAGCGTAGACGGAGGTGAGACCCAGTACTTC; CDR3 protein: CASSVDGGETQYF
V gene: TRBV18; clone size: few; D gene: TRBD1; J gene: TRBJ2-1; CDR3 DNA: TGTGCCAGCTCAGCACCGGGACAGGGATACAATGAGCAGTTCTTC; CDR3 protein: CASSAPGQGYNEQFF
V gene: TRBV6-1; clone size: NA; D gene: TRBD1; J gene: TRBJ2-3; CDR3 DNA: TGTGCCATGGGAGGGACAGGGCTCCCTTATACGCAGTATTTT; CDR3 protein: CAMGGTGLPYTQYF
V gene: TRBV28; clone size: NA; D gene: NA; J gene: TRBJ1-2; CDR3 DNA: TGTGCCAGCAGTTTCCTCCTGGGGGCGCCGGGTTTTGGCTACACCTTC; CDR3 protein: CASSFLLGAPGFGYTF
V gene: TRBV5-4; clone size: once; D gene: NA; J gene: TRBJ2-2; CDR3 DNA: TGTGCCAGCAGCCCACGCAGGACCCGAAGCGACACCGGGGAGCTGTTTTTT; CDR3 protein: CASSPRRTRSDTGELFF
V gene: TRBV9; clone size: NA; D gene: NA; J gene: TRBJ2-6; CDR3 DNA: TGTGCCAGCAGCTCCCGCCTCGACAGGAAAGGGACCTTCGTCCTGACTTTC; CDR3 protein: CASSSRLDRKGTFVLTF
V gene: TRBV7-9; clone size: NA; D gene: NA; J gene: TRBJ1-5; CDR3 DNA: TGTGCCAGCAGCTTCGAGGCAGGGCCCCAGCATTTT; CDR3 protein: CASSFEAGPQHF
V gene: TRBV18; clone size: NA; D gene: NA; J gene: TRBJ1-5; CDR3 DNA: TGTGCCAGCTCACCGACGGCTGGGCCCCAGCATTTT; CDR3 protein: CASSPTAGPQHF
V gene: TRBV5-1; clone size: NA; D gene: NA; J gene: TRBJ2-3; CDR3 DNA: TGCGCCAGCAGCTTGCAGGGAGCGGTAGATACGCAGTATTTT; CDR3 protein: CASSLQGAVDTQYF
V gene: TRBV5-1; clone size: NA; D gene: TRBD1; J gene: TRBJ1-2; CDR3 DNA: TGCGCCAGCAGCCCAACCTCCGGGACAGGGAGGCTGCCTTACGGCTACACCTTC; CDR3 protein: CASSPTSGTGRLPYGYTF
V gene: TRBV6-1; clone size: NA; D gene: TRBD1; J gene: TRBJ1-1; CDR3 DNA: TGTGCCAGCAGCCCGGGACAGAAAAACACTGAAGCTTTCTTT; CDR3 protein: CASSPGQKNTEAFF
V gene: TRBV6-5; clone size: NA; D gene: NA; J gene: TRBJ2-1; CDR3 DNA: TGTGCCAGCAGCGCCACCACTCGTGAGCAGTTCTTC; CDR3 protein: CASSATTREQFF
V gene: TRBV18; clone size: once; D gene: TRBD1; J gene: TRBJ1-1; CDR3 DNA: TGTGCCAGCTCACTCGGACAGGGGGCTCTGGTCACTGAAGCTTTCTTT; CDR3 protein: CASSLGQGALVTEAFF
V gene: TRBV19; clone size: NA; D gene: TRBD1; J gene: TRBJ2-7; CDR3 DNA: TGTGCCAGTGGGGACAGGGCCGGCGAGCAGTACTTC; CDR3 protein: CASGDRAGEQYF
V gene: TRBV28; clone size: NA; D gene: NA; J gene: TRBJ1-3; CDR3 DNA: TGTGCCAGCAGTTTAGCCGGGCAGGGGGGAAACACCATATATTTT; CDR3 protein: CASSLAGQGGNTIYF
V gene: TRBV18; clone size: NA; D gene: NA; J gene: TRBJ2-1; CDR3 DNA: TGTGCCAGCTCACCACCGACCCGGCACAATGAGCAGTTCTTC; CDR3 protein: CASSPPTRHNEQFF
V gene: TRBV10-3; clone size: once; D gene: NA; J gene: TRBJ2-5; CDR3 DNA: TGTGCCAGTGGGGTGGAAGAGACCCAGTACTTC; CDR3 protein: CASGVEETQYF
V gene: TRBV28; clone size: NA; D gene: NA; J gene: TRBJ2-7; CDR3 DNA: TGTGCCAGTGGCGGGATGACCTACGAGCAGTACTTC; CDR3 protein: CASGGMTYEQYF
V gene: TRBV5-1; clone size: NA; D gene: TRBD1; J gene: TRBJ2-5; CDR3 DNA: TGCGCCAGCAGCGAAGGGACAGGGGGATTGGAGACCCAGTACTTC; CDR3 protein: CASSEGTGGLETQYF
V gene: TRBV18; clone size: NA; D gene: NA; J gene: TRBJ1-5; CDR3 DNA: TGTGCCAGCTCACCCCTAGGGGGGGTTCAGCCCCAGCATTTT; CDR3 protein: CASSPLGGVQPQHF
V gene: TRBV7-8; clone size: NA; D gene: TRBD1; J gene: TRBJ1-5; CDR3 DNA: TGTGCCAGCAGCTGGACAGGGAACGCCAATCAGCCCCAGCATTTT; CDR3 protein: CASSWTGNANQPQHF
V gene: TRBV30; clone size: NA; D gene: NA; J gene: TRBJ1-1; CDR3 DNA: TGTGCCTGGAGTGTAGGGGCTGAAGCTTTCTTT; CDR3 protein: CAWSVGAEAFF
V gene: TRBV27; clone size: NA; D gene: NA; J gene: TRBJ2-2; CDR3 DNA: TGTGCCAGCAAGTCCAGTCCTCCCTACATCTCCGGGGAGCTGTTTTTT; CDR3 protein: CASKSSPPYISGELFF
V gene: TRBV4-3; clone size: NA; D gene: TRBD2; J gene: TRBJ2-1; CDR3 DNA: TGCGCCAGCAGCCAAGGTTCCGGACTAGCGGGCCCCAATGAGCAGTTCTTC; CDR3 protein: CASSQGSGLAGPNEQFF
V gene: TRBV6-4; clone size: NA; D gene: NA; J gene: TRBJ2-2; CDR3 DNA: TGTGCCAGCAGCAAGCGACCGTCGGGTGGGTTTTCGAACACCGGGGAGCTGTTTTTT; CDR3 protein: CASSKRPSGGFSNTGELFF
V gene: TRBV6-5; clone size: once; D gene: TRBD1; J gene: TRBJ2-3; CDR3 DNA: TGTGCCAGCAGGGACAGGGGATCTATAGATACGCAGTATTTT; CDR3 protein: CASRDRGSIDTQYF
V gene: TRBV12-5; clone size: NA; D gene: NA; J gene: TRBJ1-1; CDR3 DNA: TGTGCTAGTGGTTTGCCCGGAGGGACTGAAGCTTTCTTT; CDR3 protein: CASGLPGGTEAFF
V gene: TRBV6-5; clone size: few; D gene: TRBD1; J gene: TRBJ1-5; CDR3 DNA: TGTGCCAGCAGCACAGGGGTTCAGCCCCAGCATTTT; CDR3 protein: CASSTGVQPQHF
V gene: TRBV28; clone size: NA; D gene: TRBD1; J gene: TRBJ1-5; CDR3 DNA: TGTGCCAGCAGTTTGGGGGACAGGGTACAGCCCCAGCATTTT; CDR3 protein: CASSLGDRVQPQHF
V gene: TRBV11-3; clone size: NA; D gene: TRBD2; J gene: TRBJ2-7; CDR3 DNA: TGTGCCAGCAGCGGGGGAGGGTCCCAATACGAGCAGTACTTC; CDR3 protein: CASSGGGSQYEQYF
V gene: TRBV9; clone size: NA; D gene: NA; J gene: TRBJ2-1; CDR3 DNA: TGTGCCAGCAGCCACCCACAGGGTCCGGGGTCCTACAATGAGCAGTTCTTC; CDR3 protein: CASSHPQGPGSYNEQFF
V gene: TRBV5-1; clone size: NA; D gene: NA; J gene: TRBJ2-2; CDR3 DNA: TGCGCCAGCAGCTTGGCGCCGGGAAACACCGGGGAGCTGTTTTTT; CDR3 protein: CASSLAPGNTGELFF
V gene: TRBV28; clone size: NA; D gene: NA; J gene: TRBJ1-2; CDR3 DNA: TGTGCCAGCAGTTTCCCATGGGCGGGACAAAACTATGGCTACACCTTC; CDR3 protein: CASSFPWAGQNYGYTF
V gene: TRBV29-1; clone size: few; D gene: NA; J gene: TRBJ1-1; CDR3 DNA: TGCAGCGTTGGAACTTTACGGGGCACTGAAGCTTTCTTT; CDR3 protein: CSVGTLRGTEAFF
V gene: TRBV7-9; clone size: NA; D gene: NA; J gene: TRBJ1-2; CDR3 DNA: TGTGCCAGCAGCTTAGACCGGGACGGACTATCTTGGGGCTATGGCTACACCTTC; CDR3 protein: CASSLDRDGLSWGYGYTF
V gene: TRBV19; clone size: NA; D gene: NA; J gene: TRBJ1-4; CDR3 DNA: TGTGCCAGTAGTATATCGGGACTGATGCGCGAAAAACTGTTTTTT; CDR3 protein: CASSISGLMREKLFF
V gene: TRBV28; clone size: NA; D gene: TRBD2; J gene: TRBJ2-7; CDR3 DNA: TGTGCCAGCAGTCTCCTCAGGACTAGCGGTGACGAGCAGTACTTC; CDR3 protein: CASSLLRTSGDEQYF
V gene: TRBV2; clone size: NA; D gene: NA; J gene: TRBJ2-1; CDR3 DNA: TGTGCCAGCAGTCTTGAGACTAGTAATGAGCAGTTCTTC; CDR3 protein: CASSLETSNEQFF
V gene: TRBV6-5; clone size: NA; D gene: NA; J gene: TRBJ1-1; CDR3 DNA: TGTGCCAGCAGCCTACTTTCGATGAACACTGAAGCTTTCTTT; CDR3 protein: CASSLLSMNTEAFF
V gene: TRBV19; clone size: NA; D gene: NA; J gene: TRBJ1-2; CDR3 DNA: TGTGCCAGTAGTATAAACCCTAACTATGGCTACACCTTC; CDR3 protein: CASSINPNYGYTF
V gene: TRBV28; clone size: once; D gene: NA; J gene: TRBJ1-1; CDR3 DNA: TGTGCCAGCAGTTTGTCGGGGCGGGGTGAAGCTTTCTTT; CDR3 protein: CASSLSGRGEAFF
V gene: TRBV18; clone size: NA; D gene: TRBD1; J gene: TRBJ2-1; CDR3 DNA: TGTGCCAGCTCACCACCGAACAGGGGACAATACAATGAGCAGTTCTTC; CDR3 protein: CASSPPNRGQYNEQFF
V gene: TRBV7-9; clone size: once; D gene: NA; J gene: TRBJ1-5; CDR3 DNA: TGTGCCAGCAGCCATCCGCCCGGGCACCAGAATAGCAATCAGCCCCAGCATTTT; CDR3 protein: CASSHPPGHQNSNQPQHF
V gene: TRBV7-3; clone size: NA; D gene: NA; J gene: TRBJ2-7; CDR3 DNA: TGTGCCAGCAGCTTAGGACGCGGCAGCTCCTACGAGCAGTACTTC; CDR3 protein: CASSLGRGSSYEQYF